This T cell receptor beta chain was captured in a study of control samples from healthy donors and cancer patients. Generated by immunoSEQ multiplex PCR, the TCRdb table keeps only in-frame clones and is missing some. Of more than 85,000 clones listed, under 95% were seen once; the top ten hold 2% to 3%. V was shortened by 0 bases and J by 2 bases, with 8 bases between the two germline ends. The CDR3 covers 15 residues. Germline V CDR1 and CDR2: SGHRS, YFSETQ. The TCR comes from a woman younger than 30 in good health. V usage is TRBV5-1 and J usage is TRBJ2-2; D is perhaps TRBD1 (5 bases). Sequencing input: blood. CDR3 protein: CASSLAGLNTGELFF. The DNA of the CDR3 is TGCGCCAGCAGCTTGGCAGGGCTAAACACCGGGGAGCTGTTTTTT. Full variable domain (missing parts from reference TRBV5-1 and TRBJ2-2): KAGVTQTPRYLIKTRGQQVTLSCSPISGHRSVSWYQQTPGQGLQFLFEYFSETQRNKGNFPGRFSGRQFSNSRSEMNVSTLELGDSALYLCASSLAGLNTGELFFGEGSRLTVL.